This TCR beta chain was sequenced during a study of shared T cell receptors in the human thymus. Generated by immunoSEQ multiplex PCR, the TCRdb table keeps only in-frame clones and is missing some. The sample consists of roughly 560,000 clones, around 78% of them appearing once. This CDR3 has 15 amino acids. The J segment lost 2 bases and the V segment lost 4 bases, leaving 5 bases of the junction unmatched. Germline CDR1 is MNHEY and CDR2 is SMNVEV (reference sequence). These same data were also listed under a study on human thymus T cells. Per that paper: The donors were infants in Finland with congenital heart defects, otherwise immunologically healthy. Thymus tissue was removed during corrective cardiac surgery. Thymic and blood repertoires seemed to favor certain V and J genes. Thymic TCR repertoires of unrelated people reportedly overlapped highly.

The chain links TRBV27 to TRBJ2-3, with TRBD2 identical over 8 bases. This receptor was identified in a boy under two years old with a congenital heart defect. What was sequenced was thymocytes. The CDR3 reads CASSSSGRPTDTQYF. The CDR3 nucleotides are TGTGCCAGCAGTTCCAGCGGGAGACCCACAGATACGCAGTATTTT.